This T cell receptor beta chain comes out of a study of shared clonotypes between healthy human individuals. Whole-study results and caveats: What naive subsets generally showed was a larger estimated richness than memory subsets showed.

CDR1 and CDR2 from the germline V gene are KGHSH and LQKENI. The V and J ends lost 0 bases and 5 bases, in that order; junction bases with no gene match: 14. CDR3 length equals 19 residues. In regard to this clone: Its antigen is as yet unknown.

Produced via immunoSEQ multiplex PCR; TCRdb's table is partial and in-frame only. This table holds 2 million to 2.5 million clones, 95% found once. The receptor was isolated from a man aged 18 to 30 in good health. The gene calls are TRBV18 and TRBJ1-1, with 11 bases identical to TRBD1. The sample taken for sequencing was naive CD4+ T cells sorted from blood. As to subset: CD45RA+ positively selected. CDR3 sequence reads: CASSPPGPWTGGGPTEAFF. In DNA, the CDR3 is TGTGCCAGCTCACCACCCGGCCCGTGGACAGGGGGCGGCCCTACTGAAGCTTTCTTT.